The sample holds a few counts of the clone carrying this T cell receptor (beta chain). This sample was included in a study of cytomegalovirus exposure and HLA in healthy donors. In the PCR, 60 Vbeta and 13 Jbeta primers were used. Sequencing used immunoSEQ multiplex PCR; TCRdb keeps in-frame clones, though not all of them. The repertoire holds 160,000 or so clones, with about 78% as singletons. In germline, CDR1 is SGHRS, CDR2 YFSETQ. CDR3 length: 13 amino acids. The V and J ends lost 5 bases and 3 bases, in that order; junction bases with no gene match: 3. The clonotype originates from a middle-aged man in good health and CMV-seronegative. The sample was PBMCs. This rearrangement joins TRBV5-1 to TRBJ1-1; TRBD1 agrees at 8 bases. In DNA, the CDR3 is TGCGCCAGCAGTTCACAGGGGGACACTGAAGCTTTCTTT. This gives the protein CASSSQGDTEAFF.